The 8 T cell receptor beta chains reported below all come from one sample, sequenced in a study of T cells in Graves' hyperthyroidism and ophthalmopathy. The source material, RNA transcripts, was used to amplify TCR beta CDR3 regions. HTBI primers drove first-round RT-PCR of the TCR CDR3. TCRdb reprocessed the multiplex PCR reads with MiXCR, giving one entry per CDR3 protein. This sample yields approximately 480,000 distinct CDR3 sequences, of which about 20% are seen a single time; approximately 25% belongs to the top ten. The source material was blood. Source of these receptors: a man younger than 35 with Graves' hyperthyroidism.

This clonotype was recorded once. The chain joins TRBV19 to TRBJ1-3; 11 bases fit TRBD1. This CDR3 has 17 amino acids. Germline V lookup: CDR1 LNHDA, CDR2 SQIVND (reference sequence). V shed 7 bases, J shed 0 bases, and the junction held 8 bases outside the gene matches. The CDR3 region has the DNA TGTGCCAGTACTCCCGGACAGGGGGCTCTCTCTGGAAACACCATATATTTT. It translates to CASTPGQGALSGNTIYF.

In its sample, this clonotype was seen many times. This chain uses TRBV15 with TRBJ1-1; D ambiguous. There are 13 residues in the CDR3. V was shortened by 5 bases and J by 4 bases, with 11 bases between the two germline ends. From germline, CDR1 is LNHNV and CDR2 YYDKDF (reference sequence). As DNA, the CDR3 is TGTGCCACCAGCCTAAAGGCGGGCACTGAAGCTTTCTTT. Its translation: CATSLKAGTEAFF. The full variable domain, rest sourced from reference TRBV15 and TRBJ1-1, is DAMVIQNPRYQVTQFGKPVTLSCSQTLNHNVMYWYQQKSSQAPKLLFHYYDKDFNNEADTPDNFQSRRPNTSFCFLDIRSPGLGDTAMYLCATSLKAGTEAFFGQGTRLTVV.

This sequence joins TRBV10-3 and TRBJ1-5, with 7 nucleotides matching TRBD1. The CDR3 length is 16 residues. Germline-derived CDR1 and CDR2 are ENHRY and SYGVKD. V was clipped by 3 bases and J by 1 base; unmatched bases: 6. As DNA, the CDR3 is TGTGCCATCAGTGACGCGACAGGGAAAAGCAATCAGCCCCAGCATTTT. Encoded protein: CAISDATGKSNQPQHF.

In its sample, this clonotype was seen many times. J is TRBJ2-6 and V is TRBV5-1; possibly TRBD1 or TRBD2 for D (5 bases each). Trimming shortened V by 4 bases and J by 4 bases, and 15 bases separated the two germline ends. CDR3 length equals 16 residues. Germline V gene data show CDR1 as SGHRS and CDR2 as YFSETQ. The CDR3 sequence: CASSRSGTGGANVLTF. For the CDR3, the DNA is TGCGCCAGCAGCAGATCCGGGACGGGAGGGGCCAACGTCCTGACTTTC.

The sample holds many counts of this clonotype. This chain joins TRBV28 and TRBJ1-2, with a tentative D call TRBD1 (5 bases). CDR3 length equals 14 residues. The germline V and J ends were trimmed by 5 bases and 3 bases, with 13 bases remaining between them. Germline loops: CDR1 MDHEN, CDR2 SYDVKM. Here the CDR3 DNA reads TGTGCCAGCAGTAGTAGGGGACGTCACTATGGCTACACCTTC. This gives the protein CASSSRGRHYGYTF.

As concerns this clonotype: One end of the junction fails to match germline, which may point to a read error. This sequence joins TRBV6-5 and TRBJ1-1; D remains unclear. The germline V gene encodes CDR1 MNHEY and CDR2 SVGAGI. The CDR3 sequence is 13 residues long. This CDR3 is CASSNGPWGEAFF. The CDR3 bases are TGCGCCAGCAGTAACGGGCCATGGGGTGAAGCTTTCTTT.

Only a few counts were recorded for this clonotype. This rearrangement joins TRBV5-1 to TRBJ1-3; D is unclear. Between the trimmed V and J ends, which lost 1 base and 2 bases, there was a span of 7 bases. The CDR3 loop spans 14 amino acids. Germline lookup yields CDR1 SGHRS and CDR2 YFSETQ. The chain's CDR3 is CASSLQVPGNTIYF. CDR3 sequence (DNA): TGCGCCAGCAGCTTGCAGGTTCCTGGAAACACCATATATTTT.

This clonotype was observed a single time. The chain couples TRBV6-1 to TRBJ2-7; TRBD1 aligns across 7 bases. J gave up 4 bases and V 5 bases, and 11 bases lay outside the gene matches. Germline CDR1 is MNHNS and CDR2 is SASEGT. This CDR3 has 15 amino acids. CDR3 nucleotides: TGTGCCAGCAGTCGCCAGCAGGGGGATGATTACGAGCAGTACTTC. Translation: CASSRQQGDDYEQYF.